The sequence of this TCR beta chain was determined in a study of regulatory T cells in long-lasting Graves disease. V was clipped by 2 bases and J by 3 bases, with 9 bases between them. The CDR3 spans 13 residues. Germline-derived CDR1 and CDR2 are SGHRS and YFSETQ. For TCR beta, libraries came from iRepertoire HTBI primers and Arm-PCR of CDR3 regions. MiXCR, applied by TCRdb to the multiplex PCR reads, yields one record per CDR3 protein. The sample has 400,000 to 500,000 distinct CDR3 sequences, 21% seen once. Specified time point: persistent/refractory GD, antithyroid drugs over 5 years with positive TRAb. Scientists built the TCR library using RNA that was extracted from PBMCs. This clonotype has only a few counts.

The TCR comes from a female donor with Graves disease. V gene TRBV5-1 combines with J gene TRBJ2-7; unclear D gene. This material consisted of peripheral blood mononuclear cells (PBMCs), taken when the disease was refractory, from a patient treated with antithyroid drugs. The chain's CDR3 is CASSLSDGYEQYF. The CDR3 bases are TGCGCCAGCAGCTTATCCGATGGCTACGAGCAGTACTTC.